This T cell receptor beta chain was captured in a study of T cell changes during pregnancy in multiple sclerosis. The assay was immunoSEQ multiplex PCR, and TCRdb's table has in-frame clones only and misses some. Altogether 25,000 to 35,000 clones are present, 90% to 95% being singletons, with the ten largest covering approximately 5.9%. Looked up from germline, CDR1 is MDHEN and CDR2 is SYDVKM. The CDR3 is 15 amino acids. V lost 6 bases and J lost 2; bases outside the gene matches: 9. The sequence came from a female donor with multiple sclerosis, enrolled in a pregnancy study. The chain uses TRBV28 and TRBJ1-2; 7 nucleotides line up with TRBD1. This sample comprised CD8+ T cells from peripheral blood mononuclear cells, obtained before pregnancy. DNA of the CDR3: TGTGCCAGCAGCACTACGGACAGGCCAAACTATGGCTACACCTTC. Protein sequence: CASSTTDRPNYGYTF.